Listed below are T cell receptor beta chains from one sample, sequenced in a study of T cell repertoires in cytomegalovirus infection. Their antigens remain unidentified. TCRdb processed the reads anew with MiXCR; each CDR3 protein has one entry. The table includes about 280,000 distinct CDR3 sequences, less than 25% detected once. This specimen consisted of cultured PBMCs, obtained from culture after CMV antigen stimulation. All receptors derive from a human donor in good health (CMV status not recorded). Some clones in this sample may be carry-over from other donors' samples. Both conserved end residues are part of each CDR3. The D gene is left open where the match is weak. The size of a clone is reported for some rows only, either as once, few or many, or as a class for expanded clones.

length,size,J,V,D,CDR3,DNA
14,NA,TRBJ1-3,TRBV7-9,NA,CASSHRISGNTIYF,TGTGCCAGCAGCCACAGGATCTCTGGAAACACCATATATTTT
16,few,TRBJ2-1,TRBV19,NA,CASSSPGGPSYNEQFF,TGTGCCAGTAGTTCCCCCGGGGGACCGTCCTACAATGAGCAGTTCTTC
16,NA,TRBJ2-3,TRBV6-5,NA,CASSSITGYRTDTQYF,TGTGCCAGCAGTTCCATTACAGGGTACCGCACAGATACGCAGTATTTT
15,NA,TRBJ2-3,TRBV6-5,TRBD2,CASSASGASTDTQYF,TGTGCCAGCAGTGCTAGCGGGGCTAGCACAGATACGCAGTATTTT
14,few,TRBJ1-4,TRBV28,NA,CASRTTGWREKLFF,TGTGCCAGCAGGACCACAGGGTGGCGTGAAAAACTGTTTTTT
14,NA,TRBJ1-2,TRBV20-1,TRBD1,CSARDRGTVYGYTF,TGCAGTGCTAGAGATCGGGGGACAGTCTATGGCTACACCTTC
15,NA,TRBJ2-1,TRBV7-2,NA,CASSPWPGVRNEQFF,TGTGCCAGCAGCCCTTGGCCAGGGGTTCGCAATGAGCAGTTCTTC
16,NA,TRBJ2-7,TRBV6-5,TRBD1,CASSAGQVWEPYEQYF,TGTGCCAGCAGCGCCGGACAGGTTTGGGAACCCTACGAGCAGTACTTC
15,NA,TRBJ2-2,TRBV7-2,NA,CASSLSGAWAGELFF,TGTGCCAGCAGCTTATCAGGGGCGTGGGCCGGGGAGCTGTTTTTT
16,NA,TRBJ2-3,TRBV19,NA,CASSISAPASTDTQYF,TGTGCCAGTAGTATATCTGCGCCCGCTAGCACAGATACGCAGTATTTT
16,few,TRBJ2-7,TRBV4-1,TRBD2,CASSQEAGLGLEEQYF,TGCGCCAGCAGCCAAGAGGCGGGACTAGGTCTTGAGGAGCAGTACTTC
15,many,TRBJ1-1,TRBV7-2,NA,CASSFTGSLNTEAFF,TGTGCCAGCAGCTTTACAGGAAGCCTGAACACTGAAGCTTTCTTT
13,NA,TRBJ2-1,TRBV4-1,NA,CATRAHGDNEQFF,TGCGCCACCCGGGCCCACGGGGACAATGAGCAGTTCTTC
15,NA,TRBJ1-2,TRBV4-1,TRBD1,CASSIRTGGMYGYTF,TGCGCCAGCAGCATTCGGACAGGGGGGATGTATGGCTACACCTTC
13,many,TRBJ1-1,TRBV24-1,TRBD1,CATRRQGGTEAFF,TGTGCCACCAGGCGACAGGGGGGCACTGAAGCTTTCTTT
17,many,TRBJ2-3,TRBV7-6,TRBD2,CASSPPMTSGSTDTQYF,TGTGCCAGCAGCCCACCAATGACTAGCGGGAGCACAGATACGCAGTATTTT
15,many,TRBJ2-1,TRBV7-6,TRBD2,CASSFFSGYNNEQFF,TGTGCCAGCAGCTTTTTTAGCGGGTATAACAATGAGCAGTTCTTC
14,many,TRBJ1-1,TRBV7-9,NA,CASSLRVTNTEAFF,TGTGCCAGCAGCTTACGGGTTACGAACACTGAAGCTTTCTTT
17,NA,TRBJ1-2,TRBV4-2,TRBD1,CASSQESTGTGANGYTF,TGTGCCAGCAGCCAAGAATCGACCGGGACAGGAGCTAATGGCTACACCTTC
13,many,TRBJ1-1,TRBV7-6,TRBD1,CASSLQGVTEAFF,TGTGCCAGCAGCTTACAGGGGGTCACTGAAGCTTTCTTT
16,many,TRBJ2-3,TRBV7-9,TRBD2,CASSLGVAGGTDTQYF,TGTGCCAGCAGCTTAGGGGTAGCGGGAGGCACAGATACGCAGTATTTT
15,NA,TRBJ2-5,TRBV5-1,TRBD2,CASSLLAGRTETQYF,TGCGCCAGCAGCTTGCTAGCGGGCAGAACGGAGACCCAGTACTTC
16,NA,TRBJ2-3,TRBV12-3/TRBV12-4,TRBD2,CASSSSSGRGTDTQYF,TGTGCCAGCAGTTCTTCTAGCGGGAGGGGCACAGATACGCAGTATTTT
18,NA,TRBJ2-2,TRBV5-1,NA,CASRPTPGTPAPTGELFF,TGCGCCAGCAGGCCTACTCCCGGGACACCTGCCCCGACCGGGGAGCTGTTTTTT
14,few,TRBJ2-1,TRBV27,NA,CASSFRTTYNEQFF,TGTGCCAGCAGTTTTCGGACAACTTACAATGAGCAGTTCTTC
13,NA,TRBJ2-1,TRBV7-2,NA,CASTLAFYNEQFF,TGTGCCAGCACCCTAGCCTTCTACAATGAGCAGTTCTTC
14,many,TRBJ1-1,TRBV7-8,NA,CASRDWGGKTEAFF,TGTGCCAGCAGGGATTGGGGGGGTAAGACTGAAGCTTTCTTT
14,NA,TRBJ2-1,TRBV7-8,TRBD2,CANSPSGSGNEQFF,TGTGCCAATAGCCCCAGCGGGAGTGGTAATGAGCAGTTCTTC
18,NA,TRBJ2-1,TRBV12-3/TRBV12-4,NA,CASSLILGQSGVGNEQFF,TGTGCCAGCAGTTTAATTTTAGGACAGTCGGGGGTCGGCAATGAGCAGTTCTTC
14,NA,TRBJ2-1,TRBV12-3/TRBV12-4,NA,CASSLRLSKNEQFF,TGTGCCAGCAGTTTGAGACTCTCAAAAAATGAGCAGTTCTTC
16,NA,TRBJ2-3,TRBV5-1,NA,CASSLGTDSLTDTQYF,TGCGCCAGCAGCTTGGGTACCGATTCCCTCACAGATACGCAGTATTTT
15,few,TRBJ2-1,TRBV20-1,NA,CSASLREIRHNEQFF,TGCAGTGCTAGTCTCCGGGAGATTCGCCACAATGAGCAGTTCTTC
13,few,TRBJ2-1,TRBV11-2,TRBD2,CASSSGTKDEQFF,TGTGCCAGCAGCTCCGGGACTAAGGATGAGCAGTTCTTC
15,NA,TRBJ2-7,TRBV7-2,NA,CASSSYGAFSYEQYF,TGTGCCAGCAGCTCTTATGGGGCATTCTCCTACGAGCAGTACTTC
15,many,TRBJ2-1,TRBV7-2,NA,CASSFMESSYNEQFF,TGTGCCAGCAGCTTTATGGAAAGCTCCTACAATGAGCAGTTCTTC
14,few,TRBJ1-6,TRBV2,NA,CASSGGQFNSPLHF,TGTGCCAGCAGCGGCGGACAGTTTAATTCACCCCTCCACTTT
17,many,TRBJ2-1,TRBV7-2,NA,CASSFRLLADFYNEQFF,TGTGCCAGCAGCTTCAGGTTATTAGCGGACTTCTACAATGAGCAGTTCTTC
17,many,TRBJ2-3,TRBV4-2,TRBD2,CASSQEPSGKGTDTQYF,TGTGCCAGCAGCCAAGAGCCTAGCGGCAAAGGCACAGATACGCAGTATTTT
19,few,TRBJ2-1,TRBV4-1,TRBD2,CASSQVRTGGTKTYNEQFF,TGCGCCAGCAGCCAAGTTCGAACGGGAGGAACTAAGACCTACAATGAGCAGTTCTTC
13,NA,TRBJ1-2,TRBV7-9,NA,CASSQREFDGYTF,TGTGCCAGCAGCCAAAGGGAATTTGACGGCTACACCTTC
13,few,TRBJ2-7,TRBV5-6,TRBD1,CASSLPTGGGKYF,TGTGCCAGCAGCTTGCCCACAGGGGGAGGAAAGTACTTC